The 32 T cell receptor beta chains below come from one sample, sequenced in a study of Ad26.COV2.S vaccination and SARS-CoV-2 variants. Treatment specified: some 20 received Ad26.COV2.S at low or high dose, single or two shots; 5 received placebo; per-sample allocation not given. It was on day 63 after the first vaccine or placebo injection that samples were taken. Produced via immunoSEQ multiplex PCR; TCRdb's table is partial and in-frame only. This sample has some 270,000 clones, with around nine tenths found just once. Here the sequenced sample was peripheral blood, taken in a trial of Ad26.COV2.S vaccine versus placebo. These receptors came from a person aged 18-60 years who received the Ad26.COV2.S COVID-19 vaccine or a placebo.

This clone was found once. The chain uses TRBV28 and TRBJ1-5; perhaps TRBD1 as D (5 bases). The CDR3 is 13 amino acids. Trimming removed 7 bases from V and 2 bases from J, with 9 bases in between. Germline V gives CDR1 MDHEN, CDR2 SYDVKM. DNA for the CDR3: TGTGCCAGCAACGACAGTGGCAATCAGCCCCAGCATTTT. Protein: CASNDSGNQPQHF.

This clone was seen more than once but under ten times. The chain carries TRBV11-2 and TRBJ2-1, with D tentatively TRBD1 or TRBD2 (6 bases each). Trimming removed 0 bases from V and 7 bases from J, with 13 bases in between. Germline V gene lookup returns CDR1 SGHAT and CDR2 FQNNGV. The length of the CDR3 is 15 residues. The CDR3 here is CASSLDLRRGNEQFF. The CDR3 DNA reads TGTGCCAGCAGCTTAGATCTGAGGAGGGGGAATGAGCAGTTCTTC. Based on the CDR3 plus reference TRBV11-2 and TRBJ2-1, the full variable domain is EAGVAQSPRYKIIEKRQSVAFWCNPISGHATLYWYQQILGQGPKLLIQFQNNGVVDDSQLPKDRFSAERLKGVDSTLKIQPAKLEDSAVYLCASSLDLRRGNEQFFGPGTRLTVL.

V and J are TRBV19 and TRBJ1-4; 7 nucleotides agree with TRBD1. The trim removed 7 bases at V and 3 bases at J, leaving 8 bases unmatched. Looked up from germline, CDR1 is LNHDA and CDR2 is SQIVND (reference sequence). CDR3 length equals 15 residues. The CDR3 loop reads CASKSTGTANEKLFF. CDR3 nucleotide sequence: TGTGCCAGTAAGTCGACCGGGACAGCTAATGAAAAACTGTTTTTT.

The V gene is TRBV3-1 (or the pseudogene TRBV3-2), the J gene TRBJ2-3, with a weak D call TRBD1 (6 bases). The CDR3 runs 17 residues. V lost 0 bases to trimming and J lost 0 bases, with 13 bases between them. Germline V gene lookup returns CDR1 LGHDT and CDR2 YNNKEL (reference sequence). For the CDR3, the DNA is TGTGCCAGCAGCCAAGAGGGTGGACAGACTAGCACAGATACGCAGTATTTT. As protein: CASSQEGGQTSTDTQYF.

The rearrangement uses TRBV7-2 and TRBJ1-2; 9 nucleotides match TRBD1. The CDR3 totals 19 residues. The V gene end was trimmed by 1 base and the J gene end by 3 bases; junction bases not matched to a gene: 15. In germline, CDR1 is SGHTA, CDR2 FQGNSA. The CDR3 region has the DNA TGTGCCAGCAGCTTAGTCAACGGACAGGGGAGTTATGGGGACTATGGCTACACCTTC. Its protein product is CASSLVNGQGSYGDYGYTF.

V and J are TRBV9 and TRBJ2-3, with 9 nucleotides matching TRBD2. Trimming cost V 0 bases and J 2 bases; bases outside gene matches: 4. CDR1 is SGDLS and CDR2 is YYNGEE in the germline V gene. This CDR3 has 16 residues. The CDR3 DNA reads TGTGCCAGCAGCGTAGACGCGGGGGGGTACACAGATACGCAGTATTTT. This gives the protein CASSVDAGGYTDTQYF.

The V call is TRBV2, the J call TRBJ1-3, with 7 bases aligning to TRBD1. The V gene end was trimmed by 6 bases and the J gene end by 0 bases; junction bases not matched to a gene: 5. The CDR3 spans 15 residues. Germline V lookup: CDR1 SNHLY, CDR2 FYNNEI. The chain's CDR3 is CASRGQFTSGNTIYF. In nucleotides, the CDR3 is TGTGCCAGCAGGGGACAGTTCACCTCTGGAAACACCATATATTTT.

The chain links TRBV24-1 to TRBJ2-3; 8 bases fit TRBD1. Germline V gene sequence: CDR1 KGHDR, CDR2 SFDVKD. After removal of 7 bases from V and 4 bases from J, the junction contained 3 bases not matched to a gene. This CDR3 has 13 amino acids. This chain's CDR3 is CATRQGAADTQYF. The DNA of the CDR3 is TGTGCCACCAGGCAGGGGGCCGCAGATACGCAGTATTTT.

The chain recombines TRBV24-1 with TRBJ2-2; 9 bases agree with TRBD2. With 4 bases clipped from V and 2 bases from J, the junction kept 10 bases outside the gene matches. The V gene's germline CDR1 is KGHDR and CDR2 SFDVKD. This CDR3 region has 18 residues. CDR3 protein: CATSDPARLAANTGELFF. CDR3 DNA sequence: TGTGCCACCAGTGACCCTGCAAGACTAGCGGCTAACACCGGGGAGCTGTTTTTT.

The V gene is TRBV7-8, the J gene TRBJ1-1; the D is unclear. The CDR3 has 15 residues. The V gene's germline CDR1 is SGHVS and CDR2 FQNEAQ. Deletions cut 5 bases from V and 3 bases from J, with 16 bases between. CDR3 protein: CASSPLRWRDTEAFF. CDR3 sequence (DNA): TGTGCCAGCAGCCCCCTTCGGTGGCGGGACACTGAAGCTTTCTTT. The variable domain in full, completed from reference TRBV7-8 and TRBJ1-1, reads GAGVSQSPRYKVAKRGQDVALRCDPISGHVSLFWYQQALGQGPEFLTYFQNEAQLDKSGLPSDRFFAERPEGSVSTLKIQRTQQEDSAVYLCASSPLRWRDTEAFFGQGTRLTVV.

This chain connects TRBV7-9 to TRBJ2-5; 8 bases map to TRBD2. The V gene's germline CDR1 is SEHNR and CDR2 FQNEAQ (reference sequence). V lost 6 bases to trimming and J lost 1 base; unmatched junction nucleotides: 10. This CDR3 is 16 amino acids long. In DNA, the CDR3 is TGTGCCAGCAGTTATTCGGGACTAGGGGTCCAAGAGACCCAGTACTTC. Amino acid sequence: CASSYSGLGVQETQYF. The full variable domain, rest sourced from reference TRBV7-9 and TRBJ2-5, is DTGVSQNPRHKITKRGQNVTFRCDPISEHNRLYWYRQTLGQGPEFLTYFQNEAQLEKSRLLSDRFSAERPKGSFSTLEIQRTEQGDSAMYLCASSYSGLGVQETQYFGPGTRLLVL.

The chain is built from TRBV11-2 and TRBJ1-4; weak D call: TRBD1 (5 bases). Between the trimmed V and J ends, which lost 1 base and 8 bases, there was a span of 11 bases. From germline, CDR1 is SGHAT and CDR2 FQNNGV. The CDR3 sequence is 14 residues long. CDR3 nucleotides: TGTGCCAGCAGCTTAGGGGGGGTCGCCGAAAAACTGTTTTTT. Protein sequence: CASSLGGVAEKLFF. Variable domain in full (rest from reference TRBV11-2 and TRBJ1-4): EAGVAQSPRYKIIEKRQSVAFWCNPISGHATLYWYQQILGQGPKLLIQFQNNGVVDDSQLPKDRFSAERLKGVDSTLKIQPAKLEDSAVYLCASSLGGVAEKLFFGSGTQLSVL.

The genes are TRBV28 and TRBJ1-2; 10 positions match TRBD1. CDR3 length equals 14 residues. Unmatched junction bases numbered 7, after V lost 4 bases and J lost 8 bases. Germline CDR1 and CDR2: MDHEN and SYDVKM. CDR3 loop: CASSYRTGGRGYTF. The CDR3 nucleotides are TGTGCCAGCAGTTACCGGACAGGGGGGCGAGGCTACACCTTC.

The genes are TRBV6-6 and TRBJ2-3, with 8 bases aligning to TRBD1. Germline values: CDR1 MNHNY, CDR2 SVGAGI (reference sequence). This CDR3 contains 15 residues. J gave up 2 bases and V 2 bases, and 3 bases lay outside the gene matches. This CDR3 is CASSYGTGDTDTQYF. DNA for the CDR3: TGTGCCAGCAGTTACGGGACAGGAGACACAGATACGCAGTATTTT.

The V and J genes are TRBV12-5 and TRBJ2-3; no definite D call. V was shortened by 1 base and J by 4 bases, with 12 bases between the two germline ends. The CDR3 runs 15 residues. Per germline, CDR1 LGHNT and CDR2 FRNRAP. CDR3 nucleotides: TGTGCTAGTGGTTTGGCCGAAAGTTCAGCAGATACGCAGTATTTT. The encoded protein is CASGLAESSADTQYF.

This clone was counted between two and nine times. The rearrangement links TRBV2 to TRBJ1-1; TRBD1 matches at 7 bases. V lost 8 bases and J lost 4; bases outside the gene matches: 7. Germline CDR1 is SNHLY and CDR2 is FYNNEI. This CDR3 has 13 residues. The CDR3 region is CASPLTGTTEAFF. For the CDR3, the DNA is TGTGCCAGCCCGTTGACAGGGACCACTGAAGCTTTCTTT.

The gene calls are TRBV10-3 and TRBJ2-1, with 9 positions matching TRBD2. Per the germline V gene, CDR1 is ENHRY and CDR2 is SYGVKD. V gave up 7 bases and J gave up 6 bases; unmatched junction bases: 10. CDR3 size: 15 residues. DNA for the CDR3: TGTGCCATCACCAGCGGGGGGCCGATAGGCAATGAGCAGTTCTTC. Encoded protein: CAITSGGPIGNEQFF.

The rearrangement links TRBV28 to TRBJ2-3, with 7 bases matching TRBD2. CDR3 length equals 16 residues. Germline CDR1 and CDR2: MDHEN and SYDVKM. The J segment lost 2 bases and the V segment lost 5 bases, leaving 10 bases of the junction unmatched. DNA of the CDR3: TGTGCCAGCAGTCCGCTAGCGGCCAATCCCACAGATACGCAGTATTTT. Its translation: CASSPLAANPTDTQYF.

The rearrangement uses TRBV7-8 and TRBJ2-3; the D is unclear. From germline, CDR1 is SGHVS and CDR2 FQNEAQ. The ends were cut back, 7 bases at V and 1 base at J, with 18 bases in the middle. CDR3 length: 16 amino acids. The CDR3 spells CASTPRVPLRTDTQYF. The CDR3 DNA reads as TGTGCCAGCACCCCACGGGTCCCACTGCGCACAGATACGCAGTATTTT.

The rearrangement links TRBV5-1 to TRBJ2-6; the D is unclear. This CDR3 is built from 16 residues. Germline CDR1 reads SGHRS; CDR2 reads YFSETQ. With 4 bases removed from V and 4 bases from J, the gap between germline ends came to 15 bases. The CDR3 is CASSLSRLGGANVLTF. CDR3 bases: TGCGCCAGCAGCCTCTCACGGCTTGGGGGGGCCAACGTCCTGACTTTC.

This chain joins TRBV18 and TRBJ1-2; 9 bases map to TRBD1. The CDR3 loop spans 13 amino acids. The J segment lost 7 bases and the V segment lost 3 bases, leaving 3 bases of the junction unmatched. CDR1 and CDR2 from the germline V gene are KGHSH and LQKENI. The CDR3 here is CASSPATGGGYTF. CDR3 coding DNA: TGTGCCAGCTCACCCGCGACAGGGGGTGGCTACACCTTC.

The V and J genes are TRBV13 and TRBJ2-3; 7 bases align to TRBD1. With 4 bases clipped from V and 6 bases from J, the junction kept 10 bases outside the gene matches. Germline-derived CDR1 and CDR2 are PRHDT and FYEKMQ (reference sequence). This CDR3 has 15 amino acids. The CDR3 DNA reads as TGTGCCAGCAGCTCTGACAGGGTAGGGGAGGATACGCAGTATTTT. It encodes CASSSDRVGEDTQYF.

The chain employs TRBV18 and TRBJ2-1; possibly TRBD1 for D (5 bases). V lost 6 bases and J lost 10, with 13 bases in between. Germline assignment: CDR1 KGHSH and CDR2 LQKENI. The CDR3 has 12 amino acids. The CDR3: CASSPRVGEQFF. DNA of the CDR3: TGTGCCAGCTCTCCCAGGGTTGGGGAGCAGTTCTTC.

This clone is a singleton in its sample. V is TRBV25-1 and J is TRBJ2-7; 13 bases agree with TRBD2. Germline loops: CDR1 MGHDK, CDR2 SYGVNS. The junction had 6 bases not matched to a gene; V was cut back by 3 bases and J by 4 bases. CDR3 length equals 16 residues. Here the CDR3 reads CASSDQGTSGKYEQYV. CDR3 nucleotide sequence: TGTGCCAGCAGTGACCAAGGGACTAGCGGGAAGTACGAGCAGTACGTC.

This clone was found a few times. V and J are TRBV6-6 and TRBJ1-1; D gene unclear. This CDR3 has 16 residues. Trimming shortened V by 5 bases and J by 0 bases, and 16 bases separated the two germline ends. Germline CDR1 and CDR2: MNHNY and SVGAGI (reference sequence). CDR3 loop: CASSRPMAALNTEAFF. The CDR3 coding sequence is TGTGCCAGCAGTCGACCCATGGCAGCCTTGAACACTGAAGCTTTCTTT.

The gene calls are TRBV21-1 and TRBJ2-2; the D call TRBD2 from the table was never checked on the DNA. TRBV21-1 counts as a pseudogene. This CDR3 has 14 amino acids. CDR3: CASSSTSGTGELFF. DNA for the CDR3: TGTGCCAGCAGTTCGACCTCGGGCACCGGGGAGCTGTTTTTT.

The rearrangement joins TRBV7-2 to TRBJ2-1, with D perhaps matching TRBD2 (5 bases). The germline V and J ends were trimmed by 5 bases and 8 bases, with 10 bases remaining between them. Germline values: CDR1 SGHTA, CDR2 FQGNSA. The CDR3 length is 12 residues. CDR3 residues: CASSILVYEQFF. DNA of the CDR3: TGTGCCAGCAGCATACTAGTTTATGAGCAGTTCTTC.

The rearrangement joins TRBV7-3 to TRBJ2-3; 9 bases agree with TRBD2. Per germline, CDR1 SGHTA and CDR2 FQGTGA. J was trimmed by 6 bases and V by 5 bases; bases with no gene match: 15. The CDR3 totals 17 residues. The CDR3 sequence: CASSVSGGRFSGDTQYF. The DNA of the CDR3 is TGTGCCAGCAGCGTCAGCGGGGGGCGGTTTTCTGGGGATACGCAGTATTTT.

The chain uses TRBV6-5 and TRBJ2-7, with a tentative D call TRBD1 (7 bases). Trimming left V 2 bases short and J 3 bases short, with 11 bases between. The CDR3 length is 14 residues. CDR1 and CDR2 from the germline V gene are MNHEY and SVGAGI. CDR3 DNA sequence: TGTGCCAGCAGTTACAGGAGGGACAGCTACGAGCAGTACGTC. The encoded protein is CASSYRRDSYEQYV.

CDR3 amino acids: CASSSWSGEQYV. CDR3 bases: TGTGCCAGCAGCTCTTGGAGCGGCGAGCAGTACGTC. The chain links TRBV7-7 to TRBJ2-7, with a weak D call TRBD2 (5 bases). The V and J ends lost 4 bases and 6 bases respectively, with 10 bases between them. Germline V gene lookup returns CDR1 SSHAT and CDR2 FNYEAQ (reference sequence). The CDR3 has 12 amino acids.

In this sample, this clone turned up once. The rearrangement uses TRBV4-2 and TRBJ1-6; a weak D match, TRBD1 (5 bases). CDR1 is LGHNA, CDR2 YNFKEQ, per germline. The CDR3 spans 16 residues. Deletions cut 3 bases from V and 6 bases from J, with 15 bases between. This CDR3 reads CASSHGGGSRNSPLHF. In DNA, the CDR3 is TGTGCCAGCAGCCACGGGGGGGGTTCTCGTAATTCACCCCTCCACTTT.

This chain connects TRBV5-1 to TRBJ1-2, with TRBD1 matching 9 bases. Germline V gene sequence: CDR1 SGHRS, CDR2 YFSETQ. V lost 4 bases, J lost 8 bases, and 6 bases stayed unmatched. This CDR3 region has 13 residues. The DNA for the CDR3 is TGCGCCAGCAGCCTACAGGGGGCTAGGGGCTACACCTTC. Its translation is CASSLQGARGYTF.